Shown below are 10 T cell receptor beta chains from a single sample sequenced in a study of human CD8 memory T cell subsets. By UMI-labeled 5' RACE, the TCR beta libraries were made. No DNA is given; TCRdb re-called the 5' RACE reads and lists each CDR3 protein once. Its listing shows about 18,000 distinct CDR3 sequences. Sequencing used CD8+ T cells from PBMCs. These receptors all stem from a human donor in good health.

This chain links TRBV4-1 with TRBJ1-1. The CDR3 is made up of 13 amino acids. Germline V gene data show CDR1 as MGHRA and CDR2 as YSYEKL. CDR3 residues: CASSQDNGLGAFF.

This rearrangement joins TRBV7-8 to TRBJ2-7; TCRdb names TRBD2, which stays unverified in the absence of DNA. The CDR3 is made up of 15 amino acids. Germline assignment: CDR1 SGHVS and CDR2 FQNEAQ. The CDR3 sequence is CASSRKLLADYEQYF.

V is TRBV7-9 and J is TRBJ2-3; TCRdb calls TRBD1, which cannot be checked without DNA. Germline lookup yields CDR1 SEHNR and CDR2 FQNEAQ (reference sequence). The CDR3 contains 16 residues. CDR3 sequence reads: CASSPTHQGTTDTQYF.

Its frequency marks this clonotype as medium-sized (0.01 to 0.1%). V and J are TRBV20-1 and TRBJ2-1; TCRdb's assignment of TRBD2 cannot be checked, as there is no DNA. CDR3 length: 13 residues. The V gene's germline CDR1 is DFQATT and CDR2 SNEGSKA (reference sequence). CDR3 sequence: CSAHPRGNNEQFF.

The rearrangement uses TRBV7-9 and TRBJ2-5; TCRdb's D call of TRBD1 is untestable without DNA. Germline values: CDR1 SEHNR, CDR2 FQNEAQ (reference sequence). The CDR3 is made up of 15 amino acids. This chain's CDR3 is CASSLNQGAGETQYF.

The CDR3 loop is CASSQDPQGNYGYTF. The chain combines TRBV4-2 with TRBJ1-2; without DNA, the TCRdb call of TRBD1 cannot be checked. The V gene's germline CDR1 is LGHNA and CDR2 YNFKEQ. This CDR3 spans 15 amino acids.

V usage is TRBV6-2 or TRBV6-3 and J usage is TRBJ1-1; TCRdb's D gene call, TRBD1, goes unchecked for lack of DNA. Germline V gene lookup returns CDR1 MNHEY and CDR2 SVGEGT. The CDR3 is 16 residues long. This CDR3 is CASSWDSDLGYTEAFF.

The chain uses TRBV30 and TRBJ2-7; TCRdb returns TRBD2, unconfirmable since there is no DNA. The CDR3 spans 18 residues. CDR1 is GTSNPN, CDR2 SVGIG, per germline (reference sequence). The CDR3 sequence: CAWSSLAAIGTSGFEQYF.

The rearrangement joins TRBV7-8 to TRBJ2-7; checking the TCRdb D call of TRBD1 is not possible without DNA. The CDR3 extends over 15 amino acids. Germline V gene lookup returns CDR1 SGHVS and CDR2 FQNEAQ. CDR3: CASSSTVGGDYEQYF.

The CDR3: CASSDRYSSYEQYF. The chain has TRBV19 and TRBJ2-7; the TRBD1 assignment by TCRdb is unverifiable without DNA. Germline lookup yields CDR1 LNHDA and CDR2 SQIVND (reference sequence). CDR3 length: 14 residues.